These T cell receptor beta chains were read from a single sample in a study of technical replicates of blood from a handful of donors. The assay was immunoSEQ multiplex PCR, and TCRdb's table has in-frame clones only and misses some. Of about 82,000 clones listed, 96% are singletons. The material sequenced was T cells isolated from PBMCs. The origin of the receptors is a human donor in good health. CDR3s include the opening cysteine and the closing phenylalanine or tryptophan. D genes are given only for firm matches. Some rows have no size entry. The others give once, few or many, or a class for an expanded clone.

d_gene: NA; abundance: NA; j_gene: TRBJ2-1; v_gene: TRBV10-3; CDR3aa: CAISESRERDNEQFF; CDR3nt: TGTGCCATCAGTGAGTCCCGGGAGCGAGACAATGAGCAGTTCTTC
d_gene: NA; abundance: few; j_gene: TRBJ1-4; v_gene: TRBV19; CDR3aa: CATRRGRLEKLFF; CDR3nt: TGTGCCACCAGGCGGGGGCGCCTCGAAAAACTGTTTTTT
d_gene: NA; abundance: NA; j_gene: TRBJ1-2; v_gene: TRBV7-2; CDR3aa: CASSLNPRLYGYTF; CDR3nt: TGTGCCAGCAGCTTAAATCCGCGACTCTATGGCTACACCTTC
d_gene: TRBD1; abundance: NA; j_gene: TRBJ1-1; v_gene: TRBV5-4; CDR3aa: CASSDRGGTEAFF; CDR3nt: TGTGCCAGCAGCGACAGGGGTGGTACTGAAGCTTTCTTT
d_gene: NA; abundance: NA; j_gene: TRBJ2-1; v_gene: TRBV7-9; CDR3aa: CASSSQGSREQFF; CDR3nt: TGTGCCAGCAGCTCCCAGGGTTCACGTGAGCAGTTCTTC
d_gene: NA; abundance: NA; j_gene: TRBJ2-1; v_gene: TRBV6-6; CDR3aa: CASSNDINEQFF; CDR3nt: TGTGCCAGCAGTAACGACATTAATGAGCAGTTCTTC
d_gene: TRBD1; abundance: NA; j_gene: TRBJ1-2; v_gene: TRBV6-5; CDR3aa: CASSTRDRAYGYTF; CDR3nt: TGTGCCAGCAGTACCCGGGACAGGGCCTATGGCTACACCTTC
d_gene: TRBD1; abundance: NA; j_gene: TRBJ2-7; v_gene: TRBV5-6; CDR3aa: CASNRQGVVYEQYF; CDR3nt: TGTGCCAGCAACCGGCAGGGGGTGGTCTACGAGCAGTACTTC
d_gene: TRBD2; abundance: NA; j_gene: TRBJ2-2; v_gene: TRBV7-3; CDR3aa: CASSLGLGLTGELFF; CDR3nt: TGTGCCAGCAGCCTAGGACTAGGACTCACCGGGGAGCTGTTTTTT
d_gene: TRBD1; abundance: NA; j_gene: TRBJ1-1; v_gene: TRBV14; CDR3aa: CASSPPGTGGWRF; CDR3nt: TGTGCCAGCAGCCCTCCCGGGACAGGGGGTTGGAGGTTT
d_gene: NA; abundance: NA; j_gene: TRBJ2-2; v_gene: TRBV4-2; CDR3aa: CASSQGPDTGELFF; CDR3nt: TGTGCCAGCAGCCAGGGCCCCGACACCGGGGAGCTGTTTTTT
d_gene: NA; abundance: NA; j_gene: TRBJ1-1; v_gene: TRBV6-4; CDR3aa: CASSDWTSMNTEAFF; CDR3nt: TGTGCCAGCAGTGATTGGACTTCCATGAACACTGAAGCTTTCTTT
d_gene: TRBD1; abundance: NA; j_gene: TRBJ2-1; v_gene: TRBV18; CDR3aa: CASSPGTAYNEQFF; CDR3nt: TGTGCCAGCTCACCAGGGACAGCTTACAATGAGCAGTTCTTC
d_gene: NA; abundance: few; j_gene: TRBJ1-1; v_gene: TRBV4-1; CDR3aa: CASSHRGTEAFF; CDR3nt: TGCGCCAGCAGCCACCGCGGGACTGAAGCTTTCTTT
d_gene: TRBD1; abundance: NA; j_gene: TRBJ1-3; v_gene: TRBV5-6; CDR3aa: CASSRLDRAKGGNVDTIYF; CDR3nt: TGTGCCAGCAGTAGGCTCGACAGGGCGAAAGGAGGGAACGTAGACACCATATATTTT
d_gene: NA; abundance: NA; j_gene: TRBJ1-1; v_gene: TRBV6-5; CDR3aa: CASSYSFNREAFF; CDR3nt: TGTGCCAGCAGTTACTCCTTCAACAGAGAAGCTTTCTTT
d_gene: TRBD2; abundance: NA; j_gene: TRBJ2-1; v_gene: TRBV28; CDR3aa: CASREAGASSYNEQFF; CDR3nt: TGTGCCAGCAGAGAAGCGGGAGCCTCTTCCTACAATGAGCAGTTCTTC
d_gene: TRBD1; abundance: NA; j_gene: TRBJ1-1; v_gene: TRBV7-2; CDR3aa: CASSVTGTANTEAFF; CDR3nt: TGTGCCAGCAGCGTAACCGGGACAGCTAACACTGAAGCTTTCTTT
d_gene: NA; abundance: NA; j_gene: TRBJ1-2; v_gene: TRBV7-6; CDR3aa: CASSLGSAASVNYGYTF; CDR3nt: TGTGCCAGCAGCTTAGGATCCGCAGCAAGCGTTAACTATGGCTACACCTTC
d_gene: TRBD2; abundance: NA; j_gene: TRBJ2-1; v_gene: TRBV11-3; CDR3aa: CASSFSSGRSINEQFF; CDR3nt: TGTGCCAGCAGCTTCAGTAGCGGGAGGTCGATCAATGAGCAGTTCTTC
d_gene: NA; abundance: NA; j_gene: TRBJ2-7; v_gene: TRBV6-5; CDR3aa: CASSPGLSYEQYF; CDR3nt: TGTGCCAGCAGCCCGGGATTATCCTACGAGCAGTACTTC
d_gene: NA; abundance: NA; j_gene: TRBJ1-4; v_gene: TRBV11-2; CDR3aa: CASSLVPGYSNEKLFF; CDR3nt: TGTGCCAGCAGCTTAGTCCCCGGGTATTCGAATGAAAAACTGTTTTTT
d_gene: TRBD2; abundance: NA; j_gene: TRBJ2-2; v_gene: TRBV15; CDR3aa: CATLPTSGSTGELFF; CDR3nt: TGTGCCACCCTCCCGACTAGCGGGAGTACCGGGGAGCTGTTTTTT
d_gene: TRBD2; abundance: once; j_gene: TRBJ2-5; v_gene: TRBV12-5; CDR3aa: CASARSGREETQYF; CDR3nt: TGTGCTAGTGCCCGTAGCGGGAGGGAAGAGACCCAGTACTTC
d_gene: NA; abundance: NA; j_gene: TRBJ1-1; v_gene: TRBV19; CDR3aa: CASSTPPGLGGMNTEAFF; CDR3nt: TGTGCCAGTAGTACCCCCCCCGGTTTGGGGGGTATGAACACTGAAGCTTTCTTT
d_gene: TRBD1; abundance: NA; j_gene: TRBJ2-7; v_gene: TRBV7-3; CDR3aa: CASSSSKGTGTSYEQYF; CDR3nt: TGTGCCAGCAGCTCCTCAAAGGGGACAGGGACATCCTACGAGCAGTACTTC
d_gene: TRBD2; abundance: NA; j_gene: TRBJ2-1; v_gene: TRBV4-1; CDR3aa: CASSQDRGDSGNEQFF; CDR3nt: TGCGCCAGCAGCCAAGATCGGGGGGATAGTGGCAATGAGCAGTTCTTC
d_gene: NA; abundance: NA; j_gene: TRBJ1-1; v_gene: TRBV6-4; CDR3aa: CASRTSAGAPIAEAFF; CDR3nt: TGTGCCAGCAGGACCAGTGCAGGGGCCCCTATCGCTGAAGCTTTCTTT
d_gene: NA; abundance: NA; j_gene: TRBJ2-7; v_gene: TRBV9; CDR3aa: CASSVEFNSYEQYF; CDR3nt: TGTGCCAGCAGCGTAGAATTCAACTCCTACGAGCAGTACTTC
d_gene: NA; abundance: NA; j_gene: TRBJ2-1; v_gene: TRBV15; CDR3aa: CATSRDLREEQFF; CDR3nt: TGTGCCACCAGCAGAGATCTCCGGGAGGAGCAGTTCTTC
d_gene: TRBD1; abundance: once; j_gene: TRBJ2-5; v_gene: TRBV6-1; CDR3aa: CASNHPGQGLETQYF; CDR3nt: TGTGCCAGCAACCACCCCGGACAGGGGTTGGAGACCCAGTACTTC
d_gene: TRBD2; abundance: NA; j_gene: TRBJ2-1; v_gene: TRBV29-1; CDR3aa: CSVVGLAKFF; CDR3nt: TGCAGCGTTGTTGGACTAGCGAAGTTCTTC
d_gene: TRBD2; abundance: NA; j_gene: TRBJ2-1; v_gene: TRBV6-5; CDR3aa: CASSKNGGFYEQFF; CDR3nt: TGTGCCAGCAGCAAAAACGGGGGGTTCTACGAGCAGTTCTTC
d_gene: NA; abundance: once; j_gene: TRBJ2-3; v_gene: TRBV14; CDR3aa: CASSQVYTDTQYF; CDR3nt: TGTGCCAGCAGCCAAGTATACACAGATACGCAGTATTTT
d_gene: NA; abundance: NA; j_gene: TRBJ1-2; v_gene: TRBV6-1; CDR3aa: CASSESFVDCHF; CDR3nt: TGTGCCAGCAGTGAATCTTTCGTAGACTGCCACTTC
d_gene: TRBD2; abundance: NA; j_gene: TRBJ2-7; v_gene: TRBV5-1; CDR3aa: CASTPSGSWSSYEQYF; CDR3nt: TGCGCCAGCACTCCTAGCGGGAGCTGGAGCTCCTACGAGCAGTACTTC
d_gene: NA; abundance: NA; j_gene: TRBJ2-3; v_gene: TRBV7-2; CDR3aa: CASSFQDTQYF; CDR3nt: TGTGCCAGCAGCTTTCAAGATACGCAGTATTTT
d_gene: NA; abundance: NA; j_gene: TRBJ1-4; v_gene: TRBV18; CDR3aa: CASSNGANEKLFF; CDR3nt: TGTGCCAGCTCAAATGGAGCTAATGAAAAACTGTTTTTT
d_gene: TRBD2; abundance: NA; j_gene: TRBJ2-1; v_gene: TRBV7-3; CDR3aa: CASSLGEGNEQFF; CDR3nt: TGTGCCAGCAGCCTAGGGGAGGGAAATGAGCAGTTCTTC
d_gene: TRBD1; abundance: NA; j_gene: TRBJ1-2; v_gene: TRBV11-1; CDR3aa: CASSSGTGNVYGYTF; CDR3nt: TGTGCCAGCAGCTCCGGGACAGGGAACGTCTATGGCTACACCTTC
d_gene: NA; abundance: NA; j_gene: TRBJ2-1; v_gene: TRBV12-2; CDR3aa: CASRHTNHILGGSHNEQFF; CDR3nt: TGTGCAAGTCGCCATACCAACCATATTCTAGGCGGGAGTCACAATGAGCAGTTCTTC
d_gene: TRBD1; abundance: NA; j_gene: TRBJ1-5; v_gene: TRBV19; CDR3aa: CASEFKKTGINQPQHF; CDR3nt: TGTGCCAGTGAATTTAAGAAGACAGGGATCAATCAGCCCCAGCATTTT
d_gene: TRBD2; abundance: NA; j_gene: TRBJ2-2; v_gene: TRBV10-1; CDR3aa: CASRGSSGASGTGELFF; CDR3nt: TGCGCCAGCCGAGGGTCTAGCGGGGCGTCGGGCACCGGGGAGCTGTTTTTT
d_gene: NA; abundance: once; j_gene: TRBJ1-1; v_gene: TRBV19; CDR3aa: CASSTPPLWGGSGTEAFF; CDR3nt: TGTGCCAGTAGTACCCCTCCTCTCTGGGGGGGCTCTGGCACTGAAGCTTTCTTT
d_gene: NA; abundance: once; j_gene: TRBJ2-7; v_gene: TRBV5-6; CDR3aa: CASSFNYGIDAEQYF; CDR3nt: TGTGCCAGCAGCTTTAATTACGGGATCGATGCCGAGCAGTACTTC
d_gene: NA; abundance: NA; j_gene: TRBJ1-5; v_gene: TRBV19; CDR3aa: CATTWAGSDSNQPQHF; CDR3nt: TGTGCCACTACTTGGGCGGGGTCGGATAGCAATCAGCCCCAGCATTTT
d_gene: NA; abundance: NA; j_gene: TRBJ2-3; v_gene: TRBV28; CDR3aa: CASMGGGGSDTQYF; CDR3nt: TGTGCCAGCATGGGGGGAGGGGGGTCAGATACGCAGTATTTT
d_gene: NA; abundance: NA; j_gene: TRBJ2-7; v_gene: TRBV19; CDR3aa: CASSLRSEVYEQYF; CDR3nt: TGTGCCAGTAGTCTAAGATCAGAGGTCTACGAGCAGTACTTC
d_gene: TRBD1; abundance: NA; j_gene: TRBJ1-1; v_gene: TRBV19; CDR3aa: CASSIRQGWTEAFF; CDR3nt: TGTGCCAGTAGTATTAGACAGGGCTGGACTGAAGCTTTCTTT
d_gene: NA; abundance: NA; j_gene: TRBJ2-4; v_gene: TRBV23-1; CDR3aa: CPLAKNIQYF; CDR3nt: TGCCCCCTAGCCAAAAACATTCAGTACTTC
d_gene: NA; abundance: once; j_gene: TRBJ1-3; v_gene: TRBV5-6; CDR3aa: CASSLAGPGNTIYF; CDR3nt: TGTGCCAGCAGCTTGGCAGGGCCGGGAAACACCATATATTTT
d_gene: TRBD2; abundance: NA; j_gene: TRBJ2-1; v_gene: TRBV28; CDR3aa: CASSSTSGRLEQFF; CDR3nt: TGTGCCAGCAGTTCGACTAGCGGGAGACTTGAGCAGTTCTTC
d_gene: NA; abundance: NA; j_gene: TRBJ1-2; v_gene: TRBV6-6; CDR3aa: CASSAPRGDYTF; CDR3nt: TGTGCCAGCAGTGCCCCTCGGGGTGACTACACCTTC
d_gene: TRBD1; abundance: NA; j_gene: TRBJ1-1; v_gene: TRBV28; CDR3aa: CASSLSEALDRGTEAFF; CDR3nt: TGTGCCAGCAGTTTAAGTGAAGCCCTTGACAGGGGGACTGAAGCTTTCTTT
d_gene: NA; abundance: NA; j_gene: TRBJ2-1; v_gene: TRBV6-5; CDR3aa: CASSYLASSYNEQFF; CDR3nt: TGTGCCAGCAGTTATCTAGCGAGCTCCTACAATGAGCAGTTCTTC
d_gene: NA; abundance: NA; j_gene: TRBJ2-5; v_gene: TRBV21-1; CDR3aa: CASSLSERWVKKTQYF; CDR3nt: TGTGCCAGCAGCCTTTCCGAGCGGTGGGTAAAGAAGACCCAGTACTTC